The next 2 T cell receptor beta chains were all read from a single sample in a study of stem cell transplantation in POMP-related autoinflammatory disease. The repertoire was sequenced with immunoSEQ multiplex PCR; TCRdb's copy has only in-frame clones and lacks some. The table records over 25,000 clones, 85% to 90% of them present only once. The sample consisted of CD4+ T cells from PBMCs, taken before stem cell transplantation. Receptors were obtained from a human donor with POMP-related autoinflammation and immune dysregulation (PRAID).

The chain joins TRBV19 to TRBJ2-3; tentatively, D is TRBD1 (5 bases). Germline CDR1 LNHDA, CDR2 SQIVND (reference sequence). The V end was cut by 3 bases, the J end by 2 bases, with 18 bases between. CDR3 size: 17 residues. The CDR3 coding sequence is TGTGCCAGTAGTATGGGGCCGAGCCGAAGGGACACAGATACGCAGTATTTT. Its protein product is CASSMGPSRRDTDTQYF.

The V call is TRBV6-6, the J call TRBJ2-5, with TRBD2 identical over 7 bases. J gave up 2 bases and V 0 bases, and 0 bases lay outside the gene matches. The V gene's germline CDR1 is MNHNY and CDR2 SVGAGI (reference sequence). The CDR3 loop spans 14 amino acids. The CDR3 is CASSYSSGQETQYF. The CDR3 nucleotides read TGTGCCAGCAGTTACTCTAGCGGGCAAGAGACCCAGTACTTC.